This record looks at one T cell receptor beta chain sequence and its context. Authors' data handling: Estimation of nucleated cell counts was performed using reference gene primer amplification. Here immunoSEQ multiplex PCR was the method, and the copy in TCRdb shows in-frame clones only, minus some. The DNA gave D and trimming, while V, J and clone size come from that table. This table has about 370,000 clones, more than 70% appearing once. This CDR3 has 17 amino acids. Germline CDR1 is LGHDT and CDR2 is YNNKEL (reference sequence). After removal of 4 bases from V and 0 bases from J, the junction contained 9 bases not matched to a gene. Seattle researchers signed up patients amid active infection and tracked them longitudinally. This entry belongs to a study of blood T cell repertoires in COVID-19. As for the study in general: Both acute and convalescent COVID-19 samples were obtained from the United States, Italy and Spain. PBMCs, B-cell-depleted T cells, or T cells were the source of the cDNA or gDNA that made up the material.

The chain employs TRBV3-1 (or the pseudogene TRBV3-2) and TRBJ2-4; 7 bases are shared with TRBD2. The sample consisted of peripheral blood. The sequence derives from a woman in her twenties or thirties with COVID-19, enrolled during active disease. CDR3: CASSPGIAGLAKNIQYF. The CDR3 DNA is TGTGCCAGCAGCCCCGGGATAGCGGGCTTAGCCAAAAACATTCAGTACTTC.